This T cell receptor beta chain was sequenced for a study of CD8 T cells in Susac syndrome. The CDR3 is 14 residues long. Germline trimming cut 7 bases from V and 0 bases from J; bases unmatched to any gene: 4. Germline CDR1 reads LGHDT; CDR2 reads YNNKEL (reference sequence). Blood CD8+ and CD4+ T cells underwent high-throughput TCR beta sequencing. The multiple sclerosis controls were treatment-naive patients affected by stable or active relapsing-remitting disease. Negative isolation was applied to CD8+ and CD4+ T cells, and FACS enrichment was applied to TEMRA cells. When the RNA was reverse transcribed, random hexamers were used with an input of about 0.45 to 1 ug. Multiplex immunoSEQ PCR targeted 54 Vbeta and 13 Jbeta TCR beta segments. Using its own MiXCR run on the immunoSEQ multiplex PCR reads, TCRdb lists one record per CDR3 protein. Of 200,000 or so distinct CDR3 sequences listed, 90% to 95% are singletons.

The V call is TRBV3-1, the J call TRBJ2-3; 7 bases are shared with TRBD2. The receptor was isolated from a human donor with multiple sclerosis. Sequences were obtained from CD4+ T cells from PBMCs. CDR3 in amino acids: CASNAGVSTDTQYF. As DNA, the CDR3 is TGTGCCAGCAATGCGGGGGTCAGCACAGATACGCAGTATTTT.